The TCR beta chain under discussion was sequenced for a study of cytomegalovirus exposure and HLA in healthy donors. CDR1 SEHNR and CDR2 FQNEAQ come from the germline V gene (reference sequence). J gave up 4 bases and V 0 bases, and 6 bases lay outside the gene matches. The CDR3 runs to 16 residues. The PCR used 60 Vbeta and 13 Jbeta primers. Measured with immunoSEQ multiplex PCR; TCRdb has only the in-frame clones, and not every one. This sample carries just over 150,000 clones, around 78% of them seen once, and the ten largest clones take 3% to 3.5%. Sequencing was performed on PBMCs. This sequence originates from a woman aged 40 to 50 in good health and CMV-seronegative. The rearrangement joins TRBV7-9 to TRBJ2-1; 7 nucleotides line up with TRBD2. The CDR3 nucleotides are TGTGCCAGCAGCTTAGCGCTGAGCGGGGAGTACAATGAGCAGTTCTTC. Protein sequence: CASSLALSGEYNEQFF.